This T cell receptor beta chain was sequenced for a study of T-cell reconstitution after alpha-beta-depleted transplantation in children listed by TCRdb under 2016. Notes on the research overall: T-cell immune reconstitution after TCRalphabeta/CD19-depleted allogeneic hematopoietic cell transplantation in children was quantitatively tracked in the study by means of TCR repertoire profiling. The full study reports these points: In some patients, high TCRbeta diversity at day 60 was attributed to recipient T cells and intrathymic progenitors that had survived conditioning. About two months after transplant, the apparently early recovery of alphabetaT-cell counts reportedly depended on just several hundred clones that had expanded rapidly and came from non-depleted graft cells. Hyperexpanded clone frequencies declined over subsequent months; after one year, T-cell counts and TCRbeta diversity were mostly attributed to newly produced T cells.

The CDR3 spans 14 residues, from the cysteine through the phenylalanine. The read is trimmed to its CDR3 DNA, 42 bases read in frame from base 1. V is cut back by 6 bases and J by 4 bases, with 7 bases in the junction unmatched. The treatment or condition label of this sample denotes: allogeneic hematopoietic cell transplantation with graft depleted of TCRalphabeta T cells and CD19 B cells. The children who served as transplant recipients had been given grafts of TCRalphabeta/CD19-depleted allogeneic hematopoietic cells. This clonotype was seen many times. Its antigen is not yet known. No quality values exist for individual bases; no much larger clone is one base distant. Library preparation was by PCR. The sample was run on an Illumina HiSeq 2500. To normalize quantification of the TCRbeta repertoire, the TCR libraries were built with molecular barcoding that relied on unique molecular identifiers. TCRdb took the public reads, trimmed them with fastp at Q25, ran MiXCR for clone calling and kept in-frame beta chains. Duplicate CDR3 protein sequences are folded into a single record with the most common DNA and genes. Present in this sample are roughly 160,000 distinct CDR3 sequences, over 8.5% of which were seen just once. Clones ranked in the top ten supply roughly 13% of the sample.

The sequence links TRBV12-3 or TRBV12-4 to TRBJ1-2, with 8 junctional bases fitting TRBD1. The sequencing used PBMCs, collected before TCRalphabeta/CD19-depleted stem cell transplant. The TCR comes from a boy aged 2 to 9 with acute myeloid leukemia, due to receive a stem cell transplant. The nucleotide sequence reads as follows: TGTGCCAGCAGGCACGACAGGGGCGGCTATGGCTACACCTTC. This sequence encodes CASRHDRGGYGYTF.